This T cell receptor (beta chain) was captured by sequencing in a study of blood T cell repertoires in COVID-19. Background on the study: Sources were T cells, B-cell-depleted T cells, or PBMCs; the material itself was cDNA or gDNA.

The CDR3 has 13 residues. Per germline, CDR1 MNHNY and CDR2 SVGAGI (reference sequence). V dropped 6 bases and J dropped 5; count of bases not matched to a gene: 4. Authors' data handling: Estimates of nucleated cell counts were drawn from the amplification of reference gene primers. Some clones are missing from TCRdb's copy, which holds only in-frame ones; the method was immunoSEQ multiplex PCR. V, J and clone size are those of that table, while D and trimming were read from the DNA. The sample lists 100,000 to 150,000 clones, around three quarters seen once, with 37% in the top ten. Sequencing input: peripheral blood. The V gene is TRBV6-6, the J gene TRBJ1-5; TRBD1 matches at 7 bases. The sequence was collected from a man in his forties or fifties with active or convalescent COVID-19. CDR3 in amino acids: CASRAQGYQPQHF. As DNA, the CDR3 is TGTGCCAGCAGGGCACAGGGGTATCAGCCCCAGCATTTT.